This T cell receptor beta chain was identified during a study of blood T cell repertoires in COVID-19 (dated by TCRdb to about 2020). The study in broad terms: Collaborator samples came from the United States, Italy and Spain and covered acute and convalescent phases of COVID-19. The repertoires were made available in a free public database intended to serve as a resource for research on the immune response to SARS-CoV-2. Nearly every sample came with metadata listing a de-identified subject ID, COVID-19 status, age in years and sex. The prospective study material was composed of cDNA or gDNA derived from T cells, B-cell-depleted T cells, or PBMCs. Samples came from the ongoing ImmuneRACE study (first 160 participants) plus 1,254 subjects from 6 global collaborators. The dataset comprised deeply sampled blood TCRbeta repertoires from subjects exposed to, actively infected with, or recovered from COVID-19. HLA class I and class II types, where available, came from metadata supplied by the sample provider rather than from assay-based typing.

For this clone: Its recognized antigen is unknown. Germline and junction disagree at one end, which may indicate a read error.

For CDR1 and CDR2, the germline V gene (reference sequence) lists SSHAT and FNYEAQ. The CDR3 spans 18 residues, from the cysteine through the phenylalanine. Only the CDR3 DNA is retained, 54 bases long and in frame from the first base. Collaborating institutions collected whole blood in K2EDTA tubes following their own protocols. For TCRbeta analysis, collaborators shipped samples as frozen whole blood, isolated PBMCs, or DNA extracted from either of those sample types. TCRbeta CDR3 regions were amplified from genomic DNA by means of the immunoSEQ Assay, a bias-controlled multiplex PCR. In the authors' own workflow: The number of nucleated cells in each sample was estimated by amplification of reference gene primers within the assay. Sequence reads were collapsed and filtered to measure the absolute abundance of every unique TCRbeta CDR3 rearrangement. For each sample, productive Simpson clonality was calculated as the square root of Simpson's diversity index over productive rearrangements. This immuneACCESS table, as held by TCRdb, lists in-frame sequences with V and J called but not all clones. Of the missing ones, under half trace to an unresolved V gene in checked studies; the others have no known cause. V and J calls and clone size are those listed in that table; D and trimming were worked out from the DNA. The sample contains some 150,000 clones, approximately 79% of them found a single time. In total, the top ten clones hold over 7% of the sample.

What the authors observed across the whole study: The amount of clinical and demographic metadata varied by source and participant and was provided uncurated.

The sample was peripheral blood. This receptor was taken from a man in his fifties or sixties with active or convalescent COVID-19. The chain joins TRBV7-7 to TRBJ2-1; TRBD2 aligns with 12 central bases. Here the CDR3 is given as CASSLILAGGYEKGEQFF. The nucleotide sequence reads TGTGCTAGCAGCTTAATACTAGCGGGAGGATACGAGAAGGGTGAGCAGTTCTTC.